This TCR beta chain was identified in a study of tumour-infiltrating T cells in Burkitt lymphoma. Study details: All epidemiological Burkitt lymphoma subtypes were represented in the cohort. Overall and progression-free survival were predicted by productive clonality. Points from the study as a whole: Public clonotypes, several, appeared across numerous Burkitt lymphoma patients.

For this clone: Antigen unknown.

Method: immunoSEQ multiplex PCR; TCRdb's copy keeps in-frame clones and lacks some. The table lists several thousand clones, 13% to 15% of them singletons. Sequenced material: tumor tissue. This clonotype was sampled from a human donor with Burkitt lymphoma.

CDR3 sequence: CASSTGISELGELFF. CDR3 DNA: TGTGCCAGCTCAACCGGGATCAGTGAACTCGGGGAGCTGTTTTTT. V is TRBV18 and J is TRBJ2-2; D is possibly TRBD2 (5 bases). Germline values: CDR1 KGHSH, CDR2 LQKENI. The length of the CDR3 is 15 residues. V was shortened by 5 bases and J by 7 bases, with 17 bases between the two germline ends.